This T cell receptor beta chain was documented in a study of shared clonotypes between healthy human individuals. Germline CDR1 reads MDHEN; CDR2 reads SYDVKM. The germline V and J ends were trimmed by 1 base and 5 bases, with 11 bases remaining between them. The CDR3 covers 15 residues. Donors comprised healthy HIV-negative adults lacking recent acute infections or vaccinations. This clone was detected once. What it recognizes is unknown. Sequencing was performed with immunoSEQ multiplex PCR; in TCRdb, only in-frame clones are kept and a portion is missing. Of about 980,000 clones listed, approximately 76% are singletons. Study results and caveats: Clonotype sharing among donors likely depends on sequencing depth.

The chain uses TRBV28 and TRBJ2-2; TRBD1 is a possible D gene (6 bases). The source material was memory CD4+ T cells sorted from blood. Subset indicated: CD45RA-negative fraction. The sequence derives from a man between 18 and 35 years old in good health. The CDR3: CASSLFDRKTGELFF. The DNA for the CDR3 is TGTGCCAGCAGTTTATTCGACAGGAAGACCGGGGAGCTGTTTTTT.